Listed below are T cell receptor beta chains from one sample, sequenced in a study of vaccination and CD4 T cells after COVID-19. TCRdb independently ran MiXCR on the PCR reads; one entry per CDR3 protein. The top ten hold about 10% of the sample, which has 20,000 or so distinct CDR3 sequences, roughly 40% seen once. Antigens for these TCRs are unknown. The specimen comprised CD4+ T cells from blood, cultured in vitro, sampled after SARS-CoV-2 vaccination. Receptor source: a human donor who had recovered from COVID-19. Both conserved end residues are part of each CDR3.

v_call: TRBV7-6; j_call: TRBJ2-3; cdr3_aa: CASSQGSGPPPVDTQYF
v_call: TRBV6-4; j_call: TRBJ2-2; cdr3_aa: CASMREITGELFF
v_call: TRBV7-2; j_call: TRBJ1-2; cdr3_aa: CASSSSQGQSRDYGYTF
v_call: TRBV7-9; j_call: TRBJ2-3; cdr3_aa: CASSSSTDTQYF
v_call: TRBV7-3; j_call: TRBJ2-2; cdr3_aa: CASSPAGKGRGELFF
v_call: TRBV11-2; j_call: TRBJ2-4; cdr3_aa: CASSSHFGRSQGATDIQYF
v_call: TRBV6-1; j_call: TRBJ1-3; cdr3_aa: CASSITGTGNTIYF
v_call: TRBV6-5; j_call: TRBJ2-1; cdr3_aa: CASSYPAGENEQFF
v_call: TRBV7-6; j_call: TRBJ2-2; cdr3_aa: CASSPSTGLAKNTGELFF
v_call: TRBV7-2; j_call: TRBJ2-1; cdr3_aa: CASSLARLGNEQFF
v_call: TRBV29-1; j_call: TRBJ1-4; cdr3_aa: CSGQGSGEKLFF
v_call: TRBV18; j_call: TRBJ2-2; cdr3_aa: CASSPRSNTGELFF
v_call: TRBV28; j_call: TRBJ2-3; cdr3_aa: CASPPVDGRTDTQYF
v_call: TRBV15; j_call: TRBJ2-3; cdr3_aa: CATSRDSELSTDTQYF
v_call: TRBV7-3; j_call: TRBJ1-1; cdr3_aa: CASSPGGVSNTEAFF
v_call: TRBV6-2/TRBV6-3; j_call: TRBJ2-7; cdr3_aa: CASRYGLAGVGKRDEQYF
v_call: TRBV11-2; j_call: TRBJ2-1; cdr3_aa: CASSPQGNEQFF
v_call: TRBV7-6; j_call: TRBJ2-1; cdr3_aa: CASSYGALTYNEQFF
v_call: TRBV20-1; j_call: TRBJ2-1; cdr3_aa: CSARVPSGTDEQFF
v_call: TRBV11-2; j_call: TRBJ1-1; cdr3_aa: CASTTQGMNTEAFF
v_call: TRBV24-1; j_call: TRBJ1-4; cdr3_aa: CATSGPGGKLFF
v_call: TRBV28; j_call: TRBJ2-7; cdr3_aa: CASGRGRNSGSLFYEQYF
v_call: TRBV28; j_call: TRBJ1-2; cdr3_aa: CASRSGQEIGYTF
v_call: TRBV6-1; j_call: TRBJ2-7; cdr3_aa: CASRLTRANDEQYF